This T cell receptor (beta chain) was profiled in a study of tumor and adjacent non-tumor tissue in lung cancer. Study-wide context: On average, productive TCRbeta reads reached about 4 million per sample.

From germline, CDR1 is MNHEY and CDR2 SVGEGT. The CDR3 consists of 12 residues. This sample's RNA came from whole unsorted tissue. The library came from three nested PCR rounds adapted from ARM-PCR protocols. Using its own MiXCR run on the multiplex PCR reads, TCRdb lists one record per CDR3 protein. Of fewer than 85,000 distinct CDR3 sequences in the sample, roughly 80% were seen once. Turning to this clonotype: The junction shows a germline mismatch at one end, possibly a read error.

The receptor was derived from a woman aged 45-60 years with non-small cell lung cancer. This chain links TRBV6-2 or TRBV6-3 with TRBJ1-1; no reliable D call. Input material: lung tumor tissue. The CDR3 protein is CTNTTGNTEAFF. The CDR3 DNA reads TGCACCAACACTACGGGGAACACTGAAGCTTTCTTT.